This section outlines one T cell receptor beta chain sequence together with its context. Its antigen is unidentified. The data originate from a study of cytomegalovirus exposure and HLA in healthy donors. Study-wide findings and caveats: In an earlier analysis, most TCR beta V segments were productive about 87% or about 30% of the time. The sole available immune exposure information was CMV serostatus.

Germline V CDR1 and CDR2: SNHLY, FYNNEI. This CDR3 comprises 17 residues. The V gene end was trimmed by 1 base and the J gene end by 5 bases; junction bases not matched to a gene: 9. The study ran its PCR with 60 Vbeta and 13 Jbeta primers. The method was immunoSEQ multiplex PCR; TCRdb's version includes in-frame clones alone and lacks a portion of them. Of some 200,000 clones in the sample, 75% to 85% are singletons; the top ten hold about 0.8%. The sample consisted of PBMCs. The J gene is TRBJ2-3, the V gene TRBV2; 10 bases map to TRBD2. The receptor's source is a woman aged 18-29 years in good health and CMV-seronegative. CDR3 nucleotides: TGTGCCAGCAGTGAAGATAAGCGGGGGGGCATCGGAGATACGCAGTATTTT. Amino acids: CASSEDKRGGIGDTQYF. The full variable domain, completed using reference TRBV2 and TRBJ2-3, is EPEVTQTPSHQVTQMGQEVILRCVPISNHLYFYWYRQILGQKVEFLVSFYNNEISEKSEIFDDQFSVERPDGSNFTLKIRSTKLEDSAMYFCASSEDKRGGIGDTQYFGPGTRLTVL.